The present T cell receptor (beta chain) was sequenced within a study of T cell clonotyping in hematopoietic cell transplantation. Regarding the study as a whole: Recipient TCR diversity dropped after transplant; expanded clonotypes rose from day 30 to 180. Without cell sorting, CD4 versus CD8 contributions remain unresolved. Few recipient clonotypes overlapped donors; over 97% were de novo at given depth.

The germline V and J ends were trimmed by 2 bases and 3 bases, with 14 bases remaining between them. In germline, CDR1 is GTSNPN, CDR2 SVGIG (reference sequence). The CDR3 consists of 15 residues. Only in-frame clones appear in the TCRdb table, and some are missing; sequencing was by immunoSEQ multiplex PCR. The sample consists of over 10,000 clones, roughly 83% of them appearing once. In regard to this clone: Its antigen remains unknown.

The specimen was PBMCs, collected 100 days after allogeneic stem cell transplant. The receptor's source is a female patient between 40 and 50 years old who had an allogeneic stem cell transplant from a related donor, so T cells may come from the graft donor. Some clones in this sample may be carry-over from other donors' samples. This chain joins TRBV30 and TRBJ1-5, with D possibly matching TRBD1 (5 bases). CDR3 nucleotides: TGTGCCTGGAGTATCGGGACGGTGGTCAATCAGCCCCAGCATTTT. Residues: CAWSIGTVVNQPQHF.